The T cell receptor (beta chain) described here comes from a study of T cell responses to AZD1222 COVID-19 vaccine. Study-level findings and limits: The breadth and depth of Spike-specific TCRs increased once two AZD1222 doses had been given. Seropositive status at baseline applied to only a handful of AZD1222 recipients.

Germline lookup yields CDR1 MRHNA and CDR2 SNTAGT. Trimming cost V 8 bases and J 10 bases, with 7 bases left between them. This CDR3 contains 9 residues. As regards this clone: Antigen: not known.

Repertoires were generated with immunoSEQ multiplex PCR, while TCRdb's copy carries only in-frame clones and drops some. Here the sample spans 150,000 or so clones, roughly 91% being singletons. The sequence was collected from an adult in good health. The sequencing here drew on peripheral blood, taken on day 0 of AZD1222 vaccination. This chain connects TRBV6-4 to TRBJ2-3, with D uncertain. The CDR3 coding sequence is TGTGCCAGCGAGAGGCCGCAGTATTTT. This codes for CASERPQYF.